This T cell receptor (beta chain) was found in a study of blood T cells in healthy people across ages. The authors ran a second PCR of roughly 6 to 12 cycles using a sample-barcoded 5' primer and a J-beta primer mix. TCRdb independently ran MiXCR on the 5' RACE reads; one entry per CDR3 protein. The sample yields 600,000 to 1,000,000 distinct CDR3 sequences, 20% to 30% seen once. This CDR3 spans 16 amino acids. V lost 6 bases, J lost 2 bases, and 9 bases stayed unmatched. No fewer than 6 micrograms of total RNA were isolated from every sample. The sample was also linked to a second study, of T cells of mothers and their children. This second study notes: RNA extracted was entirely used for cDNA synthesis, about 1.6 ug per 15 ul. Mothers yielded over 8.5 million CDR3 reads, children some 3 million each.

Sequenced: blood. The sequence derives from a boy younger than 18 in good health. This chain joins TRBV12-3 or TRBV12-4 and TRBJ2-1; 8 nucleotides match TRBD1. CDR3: CASSRDRGAPYNEQFF. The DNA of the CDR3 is TGTGCCAGCAGCCGAGACAGGGGAGCGCCCTACAATGAGCAGTTCTTC.